This passage covers 32 T cell receptor beta chains from one sample sequenced in a study of T cells in Graves' hyperthyroidism and ophthalmopathy. Researchers took RNA transcripts and amplified the TCR beta CDR3 regions from them. HTBI primers drove first-round RT-PCR of the TCR CDR3. TCRdb ran MiXCR on the multiplex PCR reads and lists one entry per CDR3 protein. The sample yields over 500,000 distinct CDR3 sequences, 15% to 20% seen once. The sample consisted of blood. The receptors here all came from a woman aged 18-35 years with Graves' ophthalmopathy.

This clonotype was observed at least ten times. CDR3 nucleotides: TGTGCCTTCGGACAGAGTTTAATCGGGGAAAAACTGTTTTTT. Amino acid sequence: CAFGQSLIGEKLFF. The rearrangement links TRBV30 to TRBJ1-4; possibly TRBD1 for D (6 bases). Germline loops: CDR1 GTSNPN, CDR2 SVGIG (reference sequence). The length of the CDR3 is 14 residues. With 7 bases removed from V and 8 bases from J, the gap between germline ends came to 20 bases.

This clonotype was counted ten times or more. This sequence joins TRBV7-2 and TRBJ2-3, with D hard to call. CDR1 is SGHTA, CDR2 FQGNSA, per germline. This CDR3 has 12 residues. Trimming cost V 5 bases and J 7 bases, with 10 bases left between them. CDR3 sequence: CASSNRGHTQYF. The DNA for the CDR3 is TGTGCCAGCAGCAATAGAGGTCATACGCAGTATTTT.

The chain uses TRBV20-1 and TRBJ2-3; 16 positions agree with TRBD2. Germline lookup yields CDR1 DFQATT and CDR2 SNEGSKA (reference sequence). The CDR3 covers 19 residues. V lost 2 bases and J lost 0; bases outside the gene matches: 8. CDR3 DNA sequence: TGCAGTGCTAGACCGGGACTAGCGGGAGGGATAACTAGCACAGATACGCAGTATTTT. As protein: CSARPGLAGGITSTDTQYF.

The CDR3 spells CASRYKAGLQETQYF. For the CDR3, the DNA is TGTGCCAGCAGGTACAAGGCAGGACTCCAAGAGACCCAGTACTTC. The rearrangement joins TRBV6-2 or TRBV6-3 to TRBJ2-5; TRBD2 might be the D (5 bases). Per germline, CDR1 MNHEY and CDR2 SVGEGT. This CDR3 is 15 amino acids long. Trimming stripped 6 bases from V and 1 base from J, with 15 bases between.

This clonotype was seen many times. The chain's CDR3 is CASSESSGQGDTGELFF. The CDR3 DNA reads TGTGCCAGCAGCGAGAGTTCCGGACAGGGTGACACCGGGGAGCTGTTTTTT. The genes are TRBV9 and TRBJ2-2, with TRBD1 matching 8 bases. Trimming at V came to 3 bases and at J to 3 bases, leaving 10 bases not matched to a gene. Germline V lookup: CDR1 SGDLS, CDR2 YYNGEE. The CDR3 runs 17 residues.

V is TRBV12-3 or TRBV12-4 and J is TRBJ2-2; 7 bases map to TRBD1. The trim removed 2 bases at V and 3 bases at J, leaving 15 bases unmatched. This CDR3 is 19 amino acids long. In DNA, the CDR3 is TGTGCCAGCAGTTTATCACCACCCTTTGGGACAGCTTACACCGGGGAGCTGTTTTTT. Its translation: CASSLSPPFGTAYTGELFF.

This clonotype was counted many times. The chain uses TRBV30 and TRBJ2-1; 11 bases are a match to TRBD2. There are 13 residues in the CDR3. With V trimmed by 7 bases and J by 4 bases, 3 bases remained unmatched. The germline V gene encodes CDR1 GTSNPN and CDR2 SVGIG (reference sequence). In DNA form, the CDR3 reads TGTGCCTCCGGGACTAGCGGATACAATGAGCAGTTCTTC. As protein: CASGTSGYNEQFF.

The sample holds many counts of this clonotype. The chain is built from TRBV15 and TRBJ2-1, with a tentative D call TRBD2 (6 bases). This CDR3 spans 16 amino acids. V lost 3 bases to trimming and J lost 6 bases, with 18 bases between them. Germline V gives CDR1 LNHNV, CDR2 YYDKDF (reference sequence). The CDR3 region has the DNA TGTGCCACCAGCAGCGGGGCACGGGGGAATACCAATGAGCAGTTCTTC. It is translated as CATSSGARGNTNEQFF.

The sample holds many counts of this clonotype. The gene calls are TRBV14 and TRBJ1-1; 9 nucleotides agree with TRBD1. The length of the CDR3 is 15 residues. The V gene's germline CDR1 is SGHDN and CDR2 FVKESK. J gave up 5 bases and V 3 bases, and 7 bases lay outside the gene matches. CDR3 DNA: TGTGCCAGCAGCCACCAGGGGACAGGGAGGACTGAAGCTTTCTTT. It specifies CASSHQGTGRTEAFF.

This chain links TRBV20-1 with TRBJ1-6, with D uncertain. Germline V gene sequence: CDR1 DFQATT, CDR2 SNEGSKA (reference sequence). With 6 bases removed from V and 1 base from J, the gap between germline ends came to 7 bases. This CDR3 contains 13 residues. The CDR3 protein is CSAPGSYNSPLHF. The CDR3 DNA sequence: TGCAGTGCCCCTGGATCCTATAATTCACCCCTCCACTTT.

This clonotype came up many times. The chain is built from TRBV20-1 and TRBJ1-1; a weak D match, TRBD1 (6 bases). Trimming shortened V by 1 base and J by 0 bases, and 21 bases separated the two germline ends. The CDR3 totals 18 residues. CDR1 is DFQATT, CDR2 SNEGSKA, per germline (reference sequence). CDR3 in amino acids: CSARGAWEGVGVNTEAFF. The CDR3 nucleotides are TGCAGTGCTAGAGGGGCCTGGGAGGGGGTGGGTGTGAACACTGAAGCTTTCTTT.

J is TRBJ2-3 and V is TRBV7-3, with 13 bases lining up with TRBD2. After removal of 5 bases from V and 8 bases from J, the junction contained 1 base not matched to a gene. The CDR3 is 13 amino acids. Per the germline V gene, CDR1 is SGHTA and CDR2 is FQGTGA. DNA of the CDR3: TGTGCCAGCAGCCGACTAGCGGGGGGTACGCAGTATTTT. Translated: CASSRLAGGTQYF.

This clonotype was counted only a few times. This sequence joins TRBV20-1 and TRBJ1-2, with D unclear. V was clipped by 6 bases and J by 7 bases, with 18 bases between them. This CDR3 is 13 amino acids long. The V gene's germline CDR1 is DFQATT and CDR2 SNEGSKA (reference sequence). CDR3 bases: TGCAGTGCCTTGGGGAGGGAGTTCCCTGGCTACACCTTC. This sequence encodes CSALGREFPGYTF.

At least ten counts were recorded for this clonotype. This CDR3 reads CASSGTGPGYTF. CDR3 sequence (DNA): TGTGCCAGCTCAGGGACAGGCCCCGGCTACACCTTC. The V gene is TRBV18, the J gene TRBJ1-2; 8 bases are a match to TRBD1. The junction had 4 bases not matched to a gene; V was cut back by 5 bases and J by 8 bases. The CDR3 is 12 residues long. Germline V gene data show CDR1 as KGHSH and CDR2 as LQKENI.

J is TRBJ2-7 and V is TRBV7-9, with D perhaps matching TRBD1 (6 bases). V was cut by 2 bases and J by 4 bases, with 15 bases left in between. The CDR3 spans 15 residues. Germline V gene data show CDR1 as SEHNR and CDR2 as FQNEAQ (reference sequence). CDR3 DNA sequence: TGTGCCAGCAGCTTATACCCCAAGGACAGTTACGAGCAGTACTTC. It is translated as CASSLYPKDSYEQYF.

This clonotype was found a few times. V gene TRBV6-2 or TRBV6-3 combines with J gene TRBJ1-2; TRBD1 agrees at 7 bases. Germline values: CDR1 MNHEY, CDR2 SVGEGT. CDR3 length equals 14 residues. Germline trimming cut 6 bases from V and 4 bases from J; bases unmatched to any gene: 8. In DNA, the CDR3 is TGTGCCAGCAGCCACTCTACAGGGGCCTATGGCTACACCTTC. Residues: CASSHSTGAYGYTF.

The V and J genes are TRBV10-3 and TRBJ2-5; no clear D. Trimming took off 3 bases at V and 2 bases at J, with 10 bases between the two ends. This CDR3 spans 14 amino acids. The germline V gene encodes CDR1 ENHRY and CDR2 SYGVKD. The CDR3, as DNA: TGTGCCATCAGTGATTCGGTTAGGCAAGAGACCCAGTACTTC. Amino acid sequence: CAISDSVRQETQYF.

This clonotype showed up just a few times. J is TRBJ2-7 and V is TRBV4-1; D is undetermined. Germline CDR1 MGHRA, CDR2 YSYEKL. With 0 bases removed from V and 6 bases from J, the gap between germline ends came to 9 bases. This CDR3 comprises 13 residues. The DNA for the CDR3 is TGCGCCAGCAGCCAAGATTGGGGTTCCGAGCAGTACTTC. This gives the protein CASSQDWGSEQYF.

As to this clonotype: Here the CDR3 omits its conserved ending phenylalanine or tryptophan, so a read error is the likely source. The rearrangement joins TRBV19 to TRBJ2-7, with D uncertain. Trimming shortened V by 5 bases and J by 2 bases, and 13 bases separated the two germline ends. Germline values: CDR1 LNHDA, CDR2 SQIVND (reference sequence). The CDR3 is 14 residues long. CDR3 nucleotide sequence: TGTGCCAGTAGTGCGGATGGCACAGCCTACGAGCAGTACCTC. This encodes CASSADGTAYEQYL.

This clonotype occurred many times. The V call is TRBV6-1, the J call TRBJ2-5; D is ambiguous. Trimming removed 5 bases from V and 1 base from J, with 14 bases in between. The length of the CDR3 is 15 residues. Germline values: CDR1 MNHNS, CDR2 SASEGT. DNA of the CDR3: TGTGCCAGCAGTTATAACCAGCAGTTCCAAGAGACCCAGTACTTC. It translates to CASSYNQQFQETQYF.

This clonotype was counted many times. The CDR3: CASSVAWTSGNTGELFF. CDR3 DNA sequence: TGTGCCAGCAGCGTAGCTTGGACTAGCGGGAACACCGGGGAGCTGTTTTTT. The chain employs TRBV9 and TRBJ2-2; 10 bases are a match to TRBD2. J was trimmed by 1 base and V by 0 bases; bases with no gene match: 3. From germline, CDR1 is SGDLS and CDR2 YYNGEE. CDR3 length equals 17 residues.

The chain uses TRBV28 and TRBJ2-3; D is undetermined. This CDR3 region has 14 residues. Germline V CDR1 and CDR2: MDHEN, SYDVKM. The V and J ends lost 5 bases and 1 base respectively, with 10 bases between them. Written as DNA, the CDR3 is TGTGCCAGCAGTAGACCGTCACGCACAGATACGCAGTATTTT. Amino acid sequence: CASSRPSRTDTQYF.

The table lists this clonotype with many counts. This chain joins TRBV4-1 and TRBJ1-1, with D perhaps matching TRBD1 (5 bases). Germline CDR1 MGHRA, CDR2 YSYEKL. Trimming stripped 4 bases from V and 7 bases from J, with 10 bases between. This CDR3 contains 12 residues. The CDR3 DNA is TGCGCCAGCAGCCGAGGGACCTTTGAAGCTTTCTTT. Translation: CASSRGTFEAFF.

This clonotype was recorded at least ten times. This chain joins TRBV5-6 and TRBJ2-3; possibly TRBD2 for D (5 bases). V was clipped by 3 bases and J by 2 bases, with 13 bases between them. The V gene's germline CDR1 is SGHDT and CDR2 YYEEEE. The CDR3 sequence is 15 residues long. DNA of the CDR3: TGTGCCAGCAGCTCCGGACTTTTATCCACAGATACGCAGTATTTT. This sequence encodes CASSSGLLSTDTQYF.

To note about this clonotype: Compared with germline, one end of the junction differs, possibly owing to a read error. J is TRBJ2-4 and V is TRBV29-1, with no clear D. This CDR3 is built from 14 residues. Germline values: CDR1 SQVTM, CDR2 ANQGSEA. In DNA form, the CDR3 reads TGCAGCCTTGAAACGTCCAGTGGCAAAAACATTCAGTACTTC. Its translation is CSLETSSGKNIQYF.

This clonotype showed up many times. The V gene is TRBV7-2, the J gene TRBJ2-7; perhaps TRBD1 as D (5 bases). This CDR3 contains 16 residues. V gave up 1 base and J gave up 2 bases, with 15 bases separating them. Germline-derived CDR1 and CDR2 are SGHTA and FQGNSA. The CDR3 DNA sequence: TGTGCCAGCAGCTTAGGCCAGGGATCCCCCCCCTACGAGCAGTACTTC. Residues: CASSLGQGSPPYEQYF.

This chain uses TRBV6-1 with TRBJ2-7; no firm D call. CDR1 MNHNS and CDR2 SASEGT come from the germline V gene. V was pared by 2 bases and J by 4 bases, with 6 bases between. The CDR3 contains 12 residues. DNA for the CDR3: TGTGCCAGCAGTGAATACCTTTACGAGCAGTACTTC. This sequence encodes CASSEYLYEQYF.

This sequence joins TRBV19 and TRBJ1-2, with D tentatively TRBD1 (6 bases). The CDR3 is 15 residues long. Trimming took 5 bases from V and 6 from J, leaving 19 bases between them. Germline V gene sequence: CDR1 LNHDA, CDR2 SQIVND (reference sequence). The CDR3 nucleotides are TGTGCCAGTAGTGAATACCGGACAGAGGCGGATGGCTACACCTTC. Its translation: CASSEYRTEADGYTF.

The table lists this clonotype with many counts. V usage is TRBV2 and J usage is TRBJ1-1; D uncertain. The CDR3 loop spans 14 amino acids. CDR1 and CDR2 (germline): SNHLY, FYNNEI. The germline V and J ends were trimmed by 4 bases and 1 base, with 10 bases remaining between them. CDR3 loop: CASSGGIQNTEAFF. The CDR3 DNA sequence: TGTGCCAGCAGTGGGGGTATACAGAACACTGAAGCTTTCTTT.

This clonotype has at least ten counts. The chain recombines TRBV4-2 with TRBJ1-5; D gene ambiguous. This CDR3 contains 16 residues. Germline CDR1 is LGHNA and CDR2 is YNFKEQ. Trimming stripped 0 bases from V and 0 bases from J, with 9 bases between. CDR3 region: CASSQDQGDSNQPQHF. The CDR3 nucleotides read TGTGCCAGCAGCCAAGACCAAGGAGATAGCAATCAGCCCCAGCATTTT.

CDR3 nucleotides: TGCAGTGCTGGGTCTTTGGTGAACACTGAAGCTTTCTTT. This sequence encodes CSAGSLVNTEAFF. The rearrangement links TRBV20-1 to TRBJ1-1; D unclear. Germline V gene data show CDR1 as DFQATT and CDR2 as SNEGSKA (reference sequence). The CDR3 covers 13 residues. The V and J ends lost 5 bases and 0 bases respectively, with 10 bases between them.

This clonotype has ten or more counts. The chain combines TRBV4-1 with TRBJ2-1; 12 bases agree with TRBD2. The germline CDR1 and CDR2 sequences are MGHRA and YSYEKL. V lost 6 bases to trimming and J lost 1 base; unmatched junction nucleotides: 4. This CDR3 contains 16 residues. The CDR3 DNA sequence: TGCGCCAGCAGACTCACTAGCGGGAGGTCCTACAATGAGCAGTTCTTC. Amino acids: CASRLTSGRSYNEQFF.